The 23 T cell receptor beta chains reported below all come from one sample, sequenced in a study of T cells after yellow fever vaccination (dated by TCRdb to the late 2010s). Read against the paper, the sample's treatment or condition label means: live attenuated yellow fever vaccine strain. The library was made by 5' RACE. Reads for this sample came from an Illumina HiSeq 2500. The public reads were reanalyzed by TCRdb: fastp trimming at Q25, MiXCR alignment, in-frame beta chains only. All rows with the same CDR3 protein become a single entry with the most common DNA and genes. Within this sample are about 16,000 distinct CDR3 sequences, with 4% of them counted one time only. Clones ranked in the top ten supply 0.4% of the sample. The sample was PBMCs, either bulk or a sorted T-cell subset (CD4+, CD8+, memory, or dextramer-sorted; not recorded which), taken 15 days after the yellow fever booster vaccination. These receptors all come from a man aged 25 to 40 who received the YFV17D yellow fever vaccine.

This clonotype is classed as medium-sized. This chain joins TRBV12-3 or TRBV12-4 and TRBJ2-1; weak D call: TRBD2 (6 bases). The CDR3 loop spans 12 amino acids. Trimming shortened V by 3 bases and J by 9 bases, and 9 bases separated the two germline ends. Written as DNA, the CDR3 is TGTGCCAGCAGTTTCGCGGGGACTGAGCAGTTCTTC. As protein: CASSFAGTEQFF.

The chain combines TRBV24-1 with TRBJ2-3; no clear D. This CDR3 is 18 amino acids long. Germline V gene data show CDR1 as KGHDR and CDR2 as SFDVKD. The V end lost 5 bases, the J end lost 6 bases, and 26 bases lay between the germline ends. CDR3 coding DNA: TGTGCCACCAGTGCTTCTAGTTTGATGGACGCCTCCCCGGATACGCAGTATTTT. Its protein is CATSASSLMDASPDTQYF.

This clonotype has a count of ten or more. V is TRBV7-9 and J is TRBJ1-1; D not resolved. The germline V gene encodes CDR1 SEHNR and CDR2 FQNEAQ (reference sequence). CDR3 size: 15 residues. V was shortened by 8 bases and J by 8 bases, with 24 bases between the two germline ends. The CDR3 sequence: CASGQAGRGHLEAFF. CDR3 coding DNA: TGTGCCAGCGGCCAAGCTGGTCGAGGGCACCTAGAAGCTTTCTTT. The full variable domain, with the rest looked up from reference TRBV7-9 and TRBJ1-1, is DTGVSQNPRHKITKRGQNVTFRCDPISEHNRLYWYRQTLGQGPEFLTYFQNEAQLEKSRLLSDRFSAERPKGSFSTLEIQRTEQGDSAMYLCASGQAGRGHLEAFFGQGTRLTVV.

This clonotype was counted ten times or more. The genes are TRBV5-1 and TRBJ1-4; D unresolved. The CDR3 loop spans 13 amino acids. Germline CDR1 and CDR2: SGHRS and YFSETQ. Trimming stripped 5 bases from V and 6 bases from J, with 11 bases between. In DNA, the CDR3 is TGCGCCAGCAGGGCTTGGAAGGATGAAAAACTGTTTTTT. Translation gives CASRAWKDEKLFF.

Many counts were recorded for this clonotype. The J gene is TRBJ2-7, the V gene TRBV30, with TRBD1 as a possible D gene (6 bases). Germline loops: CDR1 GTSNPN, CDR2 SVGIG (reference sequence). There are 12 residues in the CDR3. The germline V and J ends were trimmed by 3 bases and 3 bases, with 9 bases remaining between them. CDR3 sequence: CAWSGDNYEQYF. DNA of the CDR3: TGTGCCTGGAGCGGGGACAACTACGAGCAGTACTTC. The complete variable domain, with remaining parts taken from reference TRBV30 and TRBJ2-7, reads SQTIHQWPATLVQPVGSPLSLECTVEGTSNPNLYWYRQAAGRGLQLLFYSVGIGQISSEVPQNLSASRPQDRQFILSSKKLLLSDSGFYLCAWSGDNYEQYFGPGTRLTVT.

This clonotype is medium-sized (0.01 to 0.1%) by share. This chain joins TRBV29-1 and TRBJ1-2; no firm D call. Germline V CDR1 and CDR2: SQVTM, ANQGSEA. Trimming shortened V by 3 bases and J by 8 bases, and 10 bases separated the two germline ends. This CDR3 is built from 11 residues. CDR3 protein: CSVEGDWGYTF. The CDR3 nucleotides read TGCAGCGTTGAGGGTGATTGGGGCTACACCTTC.

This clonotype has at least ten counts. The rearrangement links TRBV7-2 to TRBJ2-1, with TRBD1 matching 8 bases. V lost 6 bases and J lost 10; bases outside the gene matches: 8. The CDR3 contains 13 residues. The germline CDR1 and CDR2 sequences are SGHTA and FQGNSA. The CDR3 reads CASSTATGAEQFF. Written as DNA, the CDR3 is TGTGCCAGCAGTACCGCGACAGGGGCCGAGCAGTTCTTC.

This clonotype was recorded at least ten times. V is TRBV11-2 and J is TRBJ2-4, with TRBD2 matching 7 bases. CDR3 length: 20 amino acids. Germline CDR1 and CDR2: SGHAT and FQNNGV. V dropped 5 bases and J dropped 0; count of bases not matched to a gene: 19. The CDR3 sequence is CASSPSGGKGESLAKNIQYF. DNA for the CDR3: TGTGCCAGCAGCCCGTCGGGGGGAAAAGGTGAATCGCTAGCCAAAAACATTCAGTACTTC.

CDR3 loop: CASSSSLAGANEQFF. The CDR3 DNA reads as TGTGCCAGCAGCTCCTCCCTAGCGGGAGCCAATGAGCAGTTCTTC. The chain recombines TRBV11-2 with TRBJ2-1; 10 nucleotides agree with TRBD2. This CDR3 is built from 15 residues. From germline, CDR1 is SGHAT and CDR2 FQNNGV. V lost 4 bases to trimming and J lost 6 bases; unmatched junction nucleotides: 6.

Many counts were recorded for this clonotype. CDR3 region: CATSDSRRPDTQYF. The CDR3 DNA follows: TGTGCCACCAGTGATTCCAGGCGGCCAGATACGCAGTATTTT. This rearrangement joins TRBV24-1 to TRBJ2-3; the D is unclear. CDR3 length: 14 amino acids. Trimming cost V 2 bases and J 4 bases, with 9 bases left between them. Germline V lookup: CDR1 KGHDR, CDR2 SFDVKD.

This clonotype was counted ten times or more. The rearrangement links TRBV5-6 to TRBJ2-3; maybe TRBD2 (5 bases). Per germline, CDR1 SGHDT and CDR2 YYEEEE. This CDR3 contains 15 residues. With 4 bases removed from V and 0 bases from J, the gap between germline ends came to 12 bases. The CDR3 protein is CASSRVGGSTDTQYF. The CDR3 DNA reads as TGTGCCAGCAGCCGCGTCGGCGGGAGCACAGATACGCAGTATTTT.

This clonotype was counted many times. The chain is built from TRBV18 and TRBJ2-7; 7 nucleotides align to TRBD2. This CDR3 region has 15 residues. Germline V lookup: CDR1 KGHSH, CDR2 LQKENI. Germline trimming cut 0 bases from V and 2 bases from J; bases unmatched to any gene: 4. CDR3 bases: TGTGCCAGCTCACCACCGATGGGGGGGACCTACGAGCAGTACTTC. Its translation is CASSPPMGGTYEQYF.

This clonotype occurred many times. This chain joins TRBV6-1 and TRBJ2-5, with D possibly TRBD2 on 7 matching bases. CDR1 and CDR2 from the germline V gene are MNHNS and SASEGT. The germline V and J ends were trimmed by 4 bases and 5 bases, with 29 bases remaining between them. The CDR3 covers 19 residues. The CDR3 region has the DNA TGTGCCAGCAGTGGGAAAGGTGGGGGGGCGCAGGTCCCCTTTGAGACCCAGTACTTC. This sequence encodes CASSGKGGGAQVPFETQYF.

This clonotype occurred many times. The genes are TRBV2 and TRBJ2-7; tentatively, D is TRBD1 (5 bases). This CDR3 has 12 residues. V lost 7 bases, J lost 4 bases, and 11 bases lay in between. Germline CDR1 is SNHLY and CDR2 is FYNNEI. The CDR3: CASTGRPYEQYF. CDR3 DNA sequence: TGTGCCAGCACAGGGCGCCCGTACGAGCAGTACTTC.

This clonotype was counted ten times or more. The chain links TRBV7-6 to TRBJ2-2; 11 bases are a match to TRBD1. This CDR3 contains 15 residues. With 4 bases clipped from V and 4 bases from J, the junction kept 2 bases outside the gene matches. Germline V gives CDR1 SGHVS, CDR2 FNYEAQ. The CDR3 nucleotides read TGTGCCAGCAGCTGGACAGGGGGCGGCACCGGGGAGCTGTTTTTT. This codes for CASSWTGGGTGELFF.

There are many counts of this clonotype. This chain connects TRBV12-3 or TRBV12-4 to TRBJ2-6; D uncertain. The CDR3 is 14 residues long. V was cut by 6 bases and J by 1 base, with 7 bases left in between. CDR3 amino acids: CASSRKSGANVLTF. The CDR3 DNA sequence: TGTGCCAGCAGCAGGAAATCTGGGGCCAACGTCCTGACTTTC.

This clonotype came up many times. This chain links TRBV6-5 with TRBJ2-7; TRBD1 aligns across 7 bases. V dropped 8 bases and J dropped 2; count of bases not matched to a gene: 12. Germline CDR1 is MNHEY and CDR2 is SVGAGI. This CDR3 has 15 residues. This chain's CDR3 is CASRPGTAPTYEQYF. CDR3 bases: TGTGCCAGCCGACCGGGGACAGCCCCAACCTACGAGCAGTACTTC.

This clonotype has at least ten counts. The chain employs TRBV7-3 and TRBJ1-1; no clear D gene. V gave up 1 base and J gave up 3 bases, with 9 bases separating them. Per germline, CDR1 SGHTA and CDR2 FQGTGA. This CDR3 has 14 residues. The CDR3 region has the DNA TGTGCCAGCAGCTTAAGGGGAATGTACACTGAAGCTTTCTTT. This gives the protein CASSLRGMYTEAFF.

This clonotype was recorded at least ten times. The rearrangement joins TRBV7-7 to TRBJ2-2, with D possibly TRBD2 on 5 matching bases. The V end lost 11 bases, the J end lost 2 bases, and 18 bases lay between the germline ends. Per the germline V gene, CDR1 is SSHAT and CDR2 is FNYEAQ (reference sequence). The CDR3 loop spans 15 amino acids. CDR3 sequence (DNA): TGTGCCTTCCCGATCATAGCGCCAAACACCGGGGAGCTGTTTTTT. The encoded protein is CAFPIIAPNTGELFF.

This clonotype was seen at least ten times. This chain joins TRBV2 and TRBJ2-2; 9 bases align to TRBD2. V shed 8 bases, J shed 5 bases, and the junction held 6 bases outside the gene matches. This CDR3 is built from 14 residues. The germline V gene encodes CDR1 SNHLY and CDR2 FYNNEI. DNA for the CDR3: TGTGCCAGCGTTAGCGGGAGAGCTACCGGGGAGCTGTTTTTT. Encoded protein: CASVSGRATGELFF.

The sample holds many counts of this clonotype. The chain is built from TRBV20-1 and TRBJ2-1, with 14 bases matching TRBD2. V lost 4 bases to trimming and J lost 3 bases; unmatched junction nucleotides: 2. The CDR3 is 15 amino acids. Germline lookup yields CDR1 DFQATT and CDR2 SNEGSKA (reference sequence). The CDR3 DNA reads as TGCAGTGCTAAGGGACTAGCGGGAGTCTACAATGAGCAGTTCTTC. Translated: CSAKGLAGVYNEQFF.

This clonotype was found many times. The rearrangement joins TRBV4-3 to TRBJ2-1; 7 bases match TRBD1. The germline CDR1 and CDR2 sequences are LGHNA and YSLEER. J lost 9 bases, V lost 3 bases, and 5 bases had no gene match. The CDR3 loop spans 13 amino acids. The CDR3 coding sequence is TGCGCCAGCAGCCAGACCAGGGGGACTGAGCAGTTCTTC. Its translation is CASSQTRGTEQFF.

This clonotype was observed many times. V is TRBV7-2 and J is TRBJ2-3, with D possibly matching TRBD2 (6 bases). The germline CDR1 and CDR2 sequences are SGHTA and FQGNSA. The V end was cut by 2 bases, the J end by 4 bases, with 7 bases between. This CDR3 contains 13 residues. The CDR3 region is CASSLIAADTQYF. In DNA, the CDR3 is TGTGCCAGCAGCTTAATAGCGGCAGATACGCAGTATTTT.